The next 2 T cell receptor beta chains were all read from a single sample in a study of early T cells in non-severe SARS-CoV-2 infection. TCRdb recomputed calls from the 5' RACE reads with MiXCR, one row per CDR3 protein. Here the sample spans some 78,000 distinct CDR3 sequences, over 10% being singletons. The sequenced material came from whole blood. These TCRs come from an adult who was a healthcare worker with PCR-confirmed SARS-CoV-2 infection or an uninfected control (not recorded which).

This chain joins TRBV6-5 and TRBJ2-3; possibly TRBD2 for D (5 bases). CDR3 length: 15 residues. Germline CDR1 is MNHEY and CDR2 is SVGAGI. V lost 2 bases and J lost 0, with 9 bases in between. The CDR3: CASSYGLESTDTQYF. For the CDR3, the DNA is TGTGCCAGCAGTTACGGACTGGAGAGCACAGATACGCAGTATTTT.

This clonotype was counted many times. The chain joins TRBV4-1 to TRBJ1-2; weak D call: TRBD1 (5 bases). Germline V gene sequence: CDR1 MGHRA, CDR2 YSYEKL. V gave up 4 bases and J gave up 4 bases, with 13 bases separating them. The CDR3 spans 14 residues. The CDR3, as DNA: TGCGCCAGCAGCCCAGCCGGGGGGGTCTATGGCTACACCTTC. This sequence encodes CASSPAGGVYGYTF.